Each of the 20 T cell receptor beta chains below was sequenced from the same sample in a study of blood T cells in healthy people across ages. The use of a sample-barcoded 5' primer and a J-beta primer mix characterized a second PCR of about 7 to 12 cycles. TCRdb called the 5' RACE reads again in MiXCR, with one record for every CDR3 protein. The repertoire consists of 550,000 to 800,000 distinct CDR3 sequences, with 32% occurring once and the leading ten covering approximately 15%. Specimen: blood. The receptors come from a woman over 75 in good health.

This clonotype was detected ten times or more. This chain joins TRBV5-1 and TRBJ2-1; 8 nucleotides agree with TRBD1. This CDR3 has 15 residues. Germline V gives CDR1 SGHRS, CDR2 YFSETQ. V trimming: 4 bases; J trimming: 2 bases; junction bases outside the gene matches: 5. Here the CDR3 reads CASSNSGGAYNEQFF. The CDR3 DNA reads as TGCGCCAGCAGCAATTCAGGGGGCGCCTACAATGAGCAGTTCTTC.

In this sample, this clonotype turned up many times. The chain has TRBV11-2 and TRBJ2-3; D might be TRBD1 (5 bases). With 6 bases removed from V and 3 bases from J, the gap between germline ends came to 16 bases. Germline V gene data show CDR1 as SGHAT and CDR2 as FQNNGV. CDR3 length: 15 residues. CDR3 coding DNA: TGTGCCAGCAGTCTATTCCATTCAGGGACAGATACGCAGTATTTT. Amino acid sequence: CASSLFHSGTDTQYF.

This clonotype has at least ten counts. The rearrangement joins TRBV4-2 to TRBJ2-7, with 10 bases matching TRBD2. The V gene's germline CDR1 is LGHNA and CDR2 YNFKEQ. V gave up 4 bases and J gave up 3 bases; unmatched junction bases: 12. The CDR3 is 17 amino acids. The DNA of the CDR3 is TGTGCCAGCAGCCCCGGTGGATCCAGCGGGGGGGACTACGAGCAGTACTTC. Its translation is CASSPGGSSGGDYEQYF.

This clonotype was detected once. The V and J genes are TRBV7-8 and TRBJ2-1; D is unclear. Germline CDR1 is SGHVS and CDR2 is FQNEAQ. The CDR3 has 16 amino acids. Trimming shortened V by 0 bases and J by 0 bases, and 9 bases separated the two germline ends. Written as DNA, the CDR3 is TGTGCCAGCAGCTTAGCGCGCCGAAGCTCCTACAATGAGCAGTTCTTC. It translates to CASSLARRSSYNEQFF.

The chain links TRBV15 to TRBJ2-7, with TRBD2 as a possible D gene (5 bases). Germline-derived CDR1 and CDR2 are LNHNV and YYDKDF (reference sequence). The length of the CDR3 is 15 residues. Trimming left V 0 bases short and J 4 bases short, with 13 bases between. The CDR3 DNA is TGTGCCACCAGCAGAGATCCTGACGGGGTTTACGAGCAGTACTTC. This sequence encodes CATSRDPDGVYEQYF. The full variable domain, rest sourced from reference TRBV15 and TRBJ2-7, is DAMVIQNPRYQVTQFGKPVTLSCSQTLNHNVMYWYQQKSSQAPKLLFHYYDKDFNNEADTPDNFQSRRPNTSFCFLDIRSPGLGDTAMYLCATSRDPDGVYEQYFGPGTRLTVT.

In this sample, this clonotype turned up a few times. This chain joins TRBV18 and TRBJ2-3, with D tentatively TRBD2 (5 bases). V lost 5 bases and J lost 3, with 21 bases in between. Germline CDR1 KGHSH, CDR2 LQKENI. CDR3 length equals 17 residues. In DNA form, the CDR3 reads TGTGCCAGCTCAACGGACCCTTTACTAGGTGGGACAGATACGCAGTATTTT. Residues: CASSTDPLLGGTDTQYF. Supplemented by reference TRBV18 and TRBJ2-3, the full variable domain reads NAGVMQNPRHLVRRRGQEARLRCSPMKGHSHVYWYRQLPEEGLKFMVYLQKENIIDESGMPKERFSAEFPKEGPSILRIQQVVRGDSAAYFCASSTDPLLGGTDTQYFGPGTRLTVL.

The J gene is TRBJ2-3, the V gene TRBV19; D call uncertain. CDR1 and CDR2 (germline): LNHDA, SQIVND (reference sequence). The CDR3 is 13 residues long. V lost 4 bases and J lost 3, with 8 bases in between. CDR3 sequence reads: CASSTTGTDTQYF. Written as DNA, the CDR3 is TGTGCCAGTAGTACGACCGGGACAGATACGCAGTATTTT.

This clonotype was picked up a small number of times. The V gene is TRBV7-2, the J gene TRBJ2-7; 7 bases agree with TRBD2. Trimming at V came to 5 bases and at J to 7 bases, leaving 11 bases not matched to a gene. Germline CDR1 is SGHTA and CDR2 is FQGNSA. This CDR3 is 14 amino acids long. In DNA form, the CDR3 reads TGTGCCAGCAGCCCCGGACTAGTGTGGGAAGAGCAGTACTTC. Protein: CASSPGLVWEEQYF.

This clonotype came up a few times. Written as DNA, the CDR3 is TGCAGTGCTGGGGGAGGGACTAGCGGGGGGGGAAGCACAGATACGCAGTATTTT. The encoded protein is CSAGGGTSGGGSTDTQYF. The chain recombines TRBV20-1 with TRBJ2-3; TRBD2 matches 16 bases. CDR3 length: 18 residues. V lost 5 bases, J lost 0 bases, and 8 bases stayed unmatched. Per germline, CDR1 DFQATT and CDR2 SNEGSKA (reference sequence).

This rearrangement joins TRBV10-3 to TRBJ2-7; 7 bases map to TRBD1. The V and J ends lost 6 bases and 2 bases, in that order; junction bases with no gene match: 4. Germline V gene data show CDR1 as ENHRY and CDR2 as SYGVKD. The CDR3 contains 13 residues. DNA of the CDR3: TGTGCCATCAGGATCCAGGGGGCCTACGAGCAGTACTTC. It yields the protein CAIRIQGAYEQYF.

The CDR3 is CAITSDGSSYNGQYF. CDR3 coding DNA: TGTGCCATCACCTCGGACGGAAGCTCCTACAATGGGCAGTACTTC. The chain links TRBV10-3 to TRBJ2-5, with D hard to call. Trimming pared 7 bases from V and 11 bases from J, leaving 26 bases between. CDR1 and CDR2 from the germline V gene are ENHRY and SYGVKD. The CDR3 has 15 residues.

Comment on this clonotype: One base away lies a much larger clone, so this may be a sequencing read error. The chain employs TRBV20-1 and TRBJ2-7; 10 bases are shared with TRBD2. In germline, CDR1 is DFQATT, CDR2 SNEGSKA (reference sequence). This CDR3 has 14 residues. This chain's CDR3 is CGAGSGGRAYEQYF. The DNA of the CDR3 is TGCGGTGCAGGTAGCGGGGGGCGAGCCTACGAGCAGTACTTC.

The chain recombines TRBV6-6 with TRBJ1-2; D is uncertain. CDR3 length: 12 residues. Trimming stripped 7 bases from V and 8 bases from J, with 14 bases between. CDR1 MNHNY and CDR2 SVGAGI come from the germline V gene (reference sequence). As DNA, the CDR3 is TGTGCCAGCATCTCTCCCAGGACGGGCTACACCTTC. Protein sequence: CASISPRTGYTF.

In its sample, this clonotype was seen a few times. CDR3 DNA sequence: TGTGCCAGCAGGGAGACAGGGACTAACAATGAGCAGTTCTTC. This sequence encodes CASRETGTNNEQFF. J is TRBJ2-1 and V is TRBV2; D is tentatively TRBD1 or TRBD2 (7 bases each). The length of the CDR3 is 14 residues. The germline gives CDR1 SNHLY, CDR2 FYNNEI. V lost 6 bases to trimming and J lost 5 bases, with 14 bases between them.

This clonotype was counted many times. The chain joins TRBV30 to TRBJ1-4, with D tentatively TRBD1 (6 bases). There are 15 residues in the CDR3. Looked up from germline, CDR1 is GTSNPN and CDR2 is SVGIG (reference sequence). Trimming removed 2 bases at V and 5 bases at J, with 15 bases between. For the CDR3, the DNA is TGTGCCTGGAGTCGACGGGGGCACCCGAATGAAAAACTGTTTTTT. Amino acid sequence: CAWSRRGHPNEKLFF.

This clonotype was detected once. This clone may be a read error of a much larger clone one base away. V usage is TRBV6-2 or TRBV6-3 and J usage is TRBJ2-7; D not resolved. The J call is in doubt because the DNA end fits TRBJ2-5 better. This CDR3 is built from 14 residues. In germline, CDR1 is MNHEY, CDR2 SVGEGT. DNA for the CDR3: TGTGCCAGCAGTAGGCCAGGAAGCCGGGAGACCCAGTACTTC. This gives the protein CASSRPGSRETQYF.

Only one count was recorded for this clonotype. The DNA of the CDR3 is TGCAGTGCTAGACCAGACAGAACCTACGAGCAGTACTTC. Residues: CSARPDRTYEQYF. The chain recombines TRBV20-1 with TRBJ2-5; D is possibly TRBD1 (5 bases). The end of the DNA is better explained by TRBJ2-7, so the J call may be wrong. The CDR3 runs to 13 residues. Germline CDR1 reads DFQATT; CDR2 reads SNEGSKA (reference sequence).

This clonotype was found many times. The V gene is TRBV20-1, the J gene TRBJ1-2; D is undetermined. Germline V gene data show CDR1 as DFQATT and CDR2 as SNEGSKA (reference sequence). Between the trimmed V and J ends, which lost 3 bases and 4 bases, there was a span of 12 bases. The CDR3 spans 13 residues. The DNA of the CDR3 is TGCAGTGCTAGCCGAACGCCGGGCTATGGCTACACCTTC. Protein sequence: CSASRTPGYGYTF.

V and J are TRBV20-1 and TRBJ1-4, with D possibly TRBD1 on 5 matching bases. The germline CDR1 and CDR2 sequences are DFQATT and SNEGSKA (reference sequence). This CDR3 region has 16 residues. The germline V and J ends were trimmed by 3 bases and 10 bases, with 24 bases remaining between them. CDR3 protein: CSARLRGIGGWGKLFF. The CDR3 DNA reads TGCAGTGCTAGGTTGCGCGGGATCGGGGGTTGGGGAAAACTGTTTTTT.

With respect to this clonotype: A clone one base away is much larger, so this may be a read error. This chain links TRBV20-1 with TRBJ1-2; D gene unclear. The length of the CDR3 is 10 residues. V gave up 8 bases and J gave up 7 bases, with 11 bases separating them. CDR1 is DFQATT and CDR2 is SNEGSKA in the germline V gene (reference sequence). The CDR3 spells CSTIETGYTF. In nucleotides, the CDR3 is TGCAGTACAATAGAGACTGGCTACACCTTC.